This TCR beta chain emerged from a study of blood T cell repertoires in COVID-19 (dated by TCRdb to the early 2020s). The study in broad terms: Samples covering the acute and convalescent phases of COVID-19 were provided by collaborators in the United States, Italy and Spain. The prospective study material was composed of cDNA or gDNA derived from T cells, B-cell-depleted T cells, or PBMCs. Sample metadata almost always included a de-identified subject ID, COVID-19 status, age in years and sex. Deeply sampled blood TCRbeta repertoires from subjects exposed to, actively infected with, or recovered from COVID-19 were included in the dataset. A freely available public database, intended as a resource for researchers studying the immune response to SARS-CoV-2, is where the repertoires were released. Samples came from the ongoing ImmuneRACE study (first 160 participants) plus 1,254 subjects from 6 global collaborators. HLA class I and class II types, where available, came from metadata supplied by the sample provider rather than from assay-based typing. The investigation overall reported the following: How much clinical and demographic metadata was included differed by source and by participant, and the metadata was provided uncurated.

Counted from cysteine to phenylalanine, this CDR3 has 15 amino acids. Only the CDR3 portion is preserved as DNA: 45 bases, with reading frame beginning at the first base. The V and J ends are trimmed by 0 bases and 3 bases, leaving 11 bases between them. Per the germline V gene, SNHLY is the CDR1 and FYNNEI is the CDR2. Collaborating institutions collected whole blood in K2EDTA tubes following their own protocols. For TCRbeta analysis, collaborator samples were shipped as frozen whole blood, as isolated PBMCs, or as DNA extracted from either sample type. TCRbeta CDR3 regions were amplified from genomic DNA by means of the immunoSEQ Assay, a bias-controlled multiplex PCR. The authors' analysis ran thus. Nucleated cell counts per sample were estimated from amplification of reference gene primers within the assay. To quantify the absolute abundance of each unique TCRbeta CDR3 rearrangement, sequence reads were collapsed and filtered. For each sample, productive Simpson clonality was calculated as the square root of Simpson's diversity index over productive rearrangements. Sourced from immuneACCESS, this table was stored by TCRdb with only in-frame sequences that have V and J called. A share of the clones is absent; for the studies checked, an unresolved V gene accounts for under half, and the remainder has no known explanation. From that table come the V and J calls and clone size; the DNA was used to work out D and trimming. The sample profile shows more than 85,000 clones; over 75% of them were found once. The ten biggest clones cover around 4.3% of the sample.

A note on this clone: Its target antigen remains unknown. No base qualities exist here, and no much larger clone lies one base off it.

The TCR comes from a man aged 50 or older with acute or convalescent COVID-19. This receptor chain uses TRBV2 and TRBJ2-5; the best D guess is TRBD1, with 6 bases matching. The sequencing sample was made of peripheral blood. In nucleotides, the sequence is TGTGCCAGCAGTGAAGCGCTGGGGACAAAAGAGACCCAGTACTTC. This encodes CASSEALGTKETQYF.